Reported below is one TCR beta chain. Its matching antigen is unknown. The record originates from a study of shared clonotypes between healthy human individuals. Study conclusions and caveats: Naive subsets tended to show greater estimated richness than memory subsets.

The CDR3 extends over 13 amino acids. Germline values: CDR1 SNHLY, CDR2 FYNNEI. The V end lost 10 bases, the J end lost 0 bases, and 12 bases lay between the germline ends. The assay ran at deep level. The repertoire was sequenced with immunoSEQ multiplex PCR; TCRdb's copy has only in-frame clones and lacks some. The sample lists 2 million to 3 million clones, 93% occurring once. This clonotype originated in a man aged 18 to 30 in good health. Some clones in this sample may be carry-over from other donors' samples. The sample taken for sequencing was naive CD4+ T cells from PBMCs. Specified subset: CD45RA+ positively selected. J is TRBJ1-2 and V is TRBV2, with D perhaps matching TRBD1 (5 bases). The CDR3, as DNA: TGTGCCACCGGGGACGGATCTAACTATGGCTACACCTTC. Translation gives CATGDGSNYGYTF.